The rows below give T cell receptor beta chains drawn from one sample of a study of cytomegalovirus exposure and HLA in healthy donors. The repertoire was sequenced with immunoSEQ multiplex PCR; TCRdb's copy has only in-frame clones and lacks some. Counted here are 110,000 to 150,000 clones, roughly four fifths occurring once; the ten biggest clones make up roughly 9.7%. The specimen was PBMCs. These receptors were obtained from an older woman in good health and CMV-seropositive. CDR3s include the opening cysteine and the closing phenylalanine or tryptophan. D genes are given only for firm matches. Clone sizes are given selectively: once, few, many, or a class where the clone is expanded.

v_call: TRBV5-4
cdr3_length: 15
j_call: TRBJ2-5
d_call: TRBD1
clone_size: .
cdr3_nt: TGTGCCAGCAGCCCAAGGACAGGGGGGCAAGAGACCCAGTACTTC
cdr3_aa: CASSPRTGGQETQYF

v_call: TRBV7-9
cdr3_length: 15
j_call: TRBJ2-4
d_call: TRBD2
clone_size: .
cdr3_nt: TGTGCCAGCAGCTTGGCGGGAGGAGGCAAAAACATTCAGTACTTC
cdr3_aa: CASSLAGGGKNIQYF

v_call: TRBV9
cdr3_length: 16
j_call: TRBJ2-1
d_call: TRBD2
clone_size: .
cdr3_nt: TGTGCCAGCAGCGTGGGCGGGAGTTCTACGGTCTATGAGCAGTTCTTC
cdr3_aa: CASSVGGSSTVYEQFF

v_call: TRBV10-2
cdr3_length: 17
j_call: TRBJ1-2
d_call: TRBD1
clone_size: .
cdr3_nt: TGCGCCAGCAGTCCACAGGGACAGGGCCCAGCTAACTATGGCTACACCTTC
cdr3_aa: CASSPQGQGPANYGYTF

v_call: TRBV5-1
cdr3_length: 17
j_call: TRBJ2-2
d_call: TRBD2
clone_size: .
cdr3_nt: TGCGCCAGCAGCTGGCTAGCGGGAGAACCGAACACCGGGGAGCTGTTTTTT
cdr3_aa: CASSWLAGEPNTGELFF

v_call: TRBV30
cdr3_length: 14
j_call: TRBJ2-7
d_call: .
clone_size: .
cdr3_nt: TGTGCCTGGAGTCGTGGCGGTAGCTCCTACGAGCAGTACTTC
cdr3_aa: CAWSRGGSSYEQYF

v_call: TRBV7-8
cdr3_length: 13
j_call: TRBJ2-3
d_call: .
clone_size: .
cdr3_nt: TGTGCCAGCGGGGCGACTAGTGCAGATACGCAGTATTTT
cdr3_aa: CASGATSADTQYF

v_call: TRBV4-1
cdr3_length: 13
j_call: TRBJ2-7
d_call: .
clone_size: few
cdr3_nt: TGCGCCAGCAGCCAAGAAGTAGCGTACGAGCAGTACTTC
cdr3_aa: CASSQEVAYEQYF

v_call: TRBV6-5
cdr3_length: 16
j_call: TRBJ2-6
d_call: .
clone_size: .
cdr3_nt: TGTGCCAGCAGTTCGAGGAGGTCCGGTGGGGCCAACGTCCTGACTTTC
cdr3_aa: CASSSRRSGGANVLTF

v_call: TRBV5-1
cdr3_length: 12
j_call: TRBJ2-5
d_call: .
clone_size: .
cdr3_nt: TGCGCCAGCAGCCGGGATCGAGAGACCCAGTACTTC
cdr3_aa: CASSRDRETQYF

v_call: TRBV7-2
cdr3_length: 15
j_call: TRBJ2-7
d_call: .
clone_size: .
cdr3_nt: TGTGCCAGCAGCTTAGAGGGGAGGGGGACCTACGAGCAGTACTTC
cdr3_aa: CASSLEGRGTYEQYF

v_call: TRBV5-1
cdr3_length: 13
j_call: TRBJ2-7
d_call: .
clone_size: .
cdr3_nt: TGCGCCAGCAGCTCCGACACCTCCTACGAGCAGTACTTC
cdr3_aa: CASSSDTSYEQYF

v_call: TRBV4-1
cdr3_length: 18
j_call: TRBJ2-3
d_call: TRBD2
clone_size: .
cdr3_nt: TGCGCCAGCAGCCATAGCCCCCTGGCTAGCGGGAGTACAGATACGCAGTATTTT
cdr3_aa: CASSHSPLASGSTDTQYF

v_call: TRBV2
cdr3_length: 15
j_call: TRBJ2-1
d_call: .
clone_size: .
cdr3_nt: TGTGCCAGCAGGACGGGACTGGGAGGAAACAATGAGCAGTTCTTC
cdr3_aa: CASRTGLGGNNEQFF

v_call: TRBV5-8
cdr3_length: 15
j_call: TRBJ2-7
d_call: TRBD1
clone_size: .
cdr3_nt: TGTGCCAGCAGCTTGGTGGGGGACAGGACCTACGAGCAGTACTTC
cdr3_aa: CASSLVGDRTYEQYF

v_call: TRBV30
cdr3_length: 16
j_call: TRBJ1-1
d_call: .
clone_size: .
cdr3_nt: TGTGCCTGGAGTGTCTTAGGACCTGGGGGCCGCACTGAAGCTTTCTTT
cdr3_aa: CAWSVLGPGGRTEAFF

v_call: TRBV7-9
cdr3_length: 13
j_call: TRBJ2-5
d_call: .
clone_size: .
cdr3_nt: TGTGCCAGCAGCCCCTCGAGGCAGCAGACCCAGTACTTC
cdr3_aa: CASSPSRQQTQYF

v_call: TRBV2
cdr3_length: 13
j_call: TRBJ2-2
d_call: .
clone_size: .
cdr3_nt: TGTGCCAGCAGCTTCCAGGGGGGCGGGGAGCTGTTTTTT
cdr3_aa: CASSFQGGGELFF

v_call: TRBV10-2
cdr3_length: 13
j_call: TRBJ2-1
d_call: TRBD2
clone_size: .
cdr3_nt: TGCGCCAGCAGTGTCACTAGCGCGGATGAGCAGTTCTTC
cdr3_aa: CASSVTSADEQFF

v_call: TRBV5-4
cdr3_length: 15
j_call: TRBJ2-1
d_call: TRBD2
clone_size: .
cdr3_nt: TGTGCCAGCAGCCCGTGGACTAGCGGGAGCTATGAGCAGTTCTTC
cdr3_aa: CASSPWTSGSYEQFF

v_call: TRBV5-6
cdr3_length: 15
j_call: TRBJ1-4
d_call: .
clone_size: .
cdr3_nt: TGTGCCAGCAGCTCGTACGCGGCGACTAATGAAAAACTGTTTTTT
cdr3_aa: CASSSYAATNEKLFF

v_call: TRBV5-1
cdr3_length: 16
j_call: TRBJ1-4
d_call: .
clone_size: .
cdr3_nt: TGCGCCAGCAGCTCCACCGACACCGCAACTAATGAAAAACTGTTTTTT
cdr3_aa: CASSSTDTATNEKLFF

v_call: TRBV11-3
cdr3_length: 16
j_call: TRBJ1-3
d_call: .
clone_size: .
cdr3_nt: TGTGCCAGCAGCTTAGATGGGGCAGACTCTGGAAACACCATATATTTT
cdr3_aa: CASSLDGADSGNTIYF

v_call: TRBV6-1
cdr3_length: 13
j_call: TRBJ2-7
d_call: .
clone_size: .
cdr3_nt: TGTGCCAGCAGTGCCTCGTATTCCTACGAGCAGTACTTC
cdr3_aa: CASSASYSYEQYF

v_call: TRBV4-3
cdr3_length: 14
j_call: TRBJ1-1
d_call: TRBD1
clone_size: .
cdr3_nt: TGCGCCAGCAGTCGAGGTCAGGGGGCAGTTGAAGCTTTCTTT
cdr3_aa: CASSRGQGAVEAFF

v_call: TRBV9
cdr3_length: 16
j_call: TRBJ2-7
d_call: .
clone_size: .
cdr3_nt: TGTGCCAGCAGCGCCGCCTACTCTGCGGGGCCGCGAGAGCAGTACTTC
cdr3_aa: CASSAAYSAGPREQYF

v_call: TRBV6-6
cdr3_length: 14
j_call: TRBJ2-3
d_call: .
clone_size: few
cdr3_nt: TGTGCCAGCAGCCGGGAGTACCCCGCAGATACGCAGTATTTT
cdr3_aa: CASSREYPADTQYF

v_call: TRBV20-1
cdr3_length: 11
j_call: TRBJ2-1
d_call: TRBD1
clone_size: .
cdr3_nt: TGCAGTGCTGACAGGGATGATGAGCAGTTCTTC
cdr3_aa: CSADRDDEQFF

v_call: TRBV6-9
cdr3_length: 12
j_call: TRBJ1-1
d_call: .
clone_size: .
cdr3_nt: TGTGCCAGTAGGGACCCGGTGGGGGCAGCTTTCTTT
cdr3_aa: CASRDPVGAAFF

v_call: TRBV28
cdr3_length: 14
j_call: TRBJ2-3
d_call: .
clone_size: .
cdr3_nt: TGTGCCAGCAGCCCCCGAGACCGGGCAGATACGCAGTATTTT
cdr3_aa: CASSPRDRADTQYF

v_call: TRBV19
cdr3_length: 15
j_call: TRBJ1-5
d_call: .
clone_size: .
cdr3_nt: TGTGCCAGTAGACGGACACCCACTAGCAATCAGCCCCAGCATTTT
cdr3_aa: CASRRTPTSNQPQHF

v_call: TRBV10-3
cdr3_length: 15
j_call: TRBJ1-2
d_call: .
clone_size: once
cdr3_nt: TGTGCCATCAGTGAGCCGCTGATTGAGGGGGATGGCTACACCTTC
cdr3_aa: CAISEPLIEGDGYTF

v_call: TRBV28
cdr3_length: 14
j_call: TRBJ2-5
d_call: TRBD1
clone_size: .
cdr3_nt: TGTGCCAGCAACCCACAGGGGGCTGATGAGACCCAGTACTTC
cdr3_aa: CASNPQGADETQYF

v_call: TRBV29-1
cdr3_length: 13
j_call: TRBJ1-4
d_call: TRBD1
clone_size: .
cdr3_nt: TGCAGCGTTGGGAGGGGGCGGGATGAAAAACTGTTTTTT
cdr3_aa: CSVGRGRDEKLFF

v_call: TRBV5-6
cdr3_length: 13
j_call: TRBJ2-1
d_call: .
clone_size: few
cdr3_nt: TGTGCCAGCAGCCCGCGGCTAGCCAATGAGCAGTTCTTC
cdr3_aa: CASSPRLANEQFF

v_call: TRBV5-1
cdr3_length: 14
j_call: TRBJ1-4
d_call: TRBD1
clone_size: .
cdr3_nt: TGCGCCAGCAGCCGCGGGACAGCGGAGGAAAAACTGTTTTTT
cdr3_aa: CASSRGTAEEKLFF

v_call: TRBV7-2
cdr3_length: 15
j_call: TRBJ1-5
d_call: TRBD1
clone_size: once
cdr3_nt: TGTGCCAGCACCACTCAGGGGGGACTAGGTCAGCCCCAGCATTTT
cdr3_aa: CASTTQGGLGQPQHF

v_call: TRBV5-1
cdr3_length: 14
j_call: TRBJ2-1
d_call: .
clone_size: .
cdr3_nt: TGCGCCAGCAGCTCCACCCACCTGAGGAATGAGCAGTTCTTC
cdr3_aa: CASSSTHLRNEQFF

v_call: TRBV4-2
cdr3_length: 16
j_call: TRBJ1-4
d_call: .
clone_size: .
cdr3_nt: TGTGCCAGCAGCCAAGATCCGGGCCGGGGGGTCAAAAAACTGTTTTTT
cdr3_aa: CASSQDPGRGVKKLFF